This T cell receptor beta chain originates from a study of cytomegalovirus exposure and HLA in healthy donors (dated by TCRdb to between 2016 and 2019). Concerning the study at large: The 700 or so repertoires of the first cohort and the 110 or so validation repertoires were produced on the same platform, according to a later analysis. The study was designed to test whether signatures of past pathogen exposure could be identified by cataloging public T cell receptors. A separate validation cohort of roughly 130 different subjects was used in addition to the 666-subject first cohort. High-throughput TCR immunosequencing, statistical association of individual TCRs with disease status, and machine learning were combined to predict cytomegalovirus infection status.

Donors formed part of the validation cohort, which comprised over a hundred subjects and was distinct from the first cohort of fewer than 750 subjects. Comment on this clone: Its antigen specificity is not known. There are no base qualities to consult, and no much larger clone falls within one base.

The full study reports these points: The authors suggested that the approach could potentially be extended to other disease states and immunological phenotypes. Three of the identified cytomegalovirus-associated TCR beta chains were confirmed in vitro to be specific for cytomegalovirus antigens. The study gave a list of some 150 TCR beta chains associated with cytomegalovirus. All 110 or so repertoires were used to score co-occurrence in the validation cohort in a later analysis, because that analysis had no HLA typing for the cohort. Across donors, most TCR sequences were observed very rarely, whereas some public TCRs were present in many individuals. Of the cluster scores, roughly 95% were above 0 in a later analysis, which found that TCRs clustered in the first cohort also tended to co-occur in the roughly 130 validation repertoires. Cytomegalovirus status was reported to be diagnosed by the classifier with high specificity and sensitivity in both the original and validation cohorts.

V is cut by 1 base and J by 6 bases, and the space between the germline ends is 9 bases. The CDR3 runs 13 residues from the cysteine to the phenylalanine. Only the CDR3 part of the read is kept: 39 bases, read in frame from the first base. The germline V gene (reference sequence) specifies SGHNT as CDR1 and YYREEE as CDR2. The protocol used for the library was the immunoSEQ multiplex PCR assay. Under the source paper's analysis protocol: To diagnose cytomegalovirus status from the catalog of TCR beta chain sequences, a statistical classification framework was built. The table comes from immuneACCESS by way of TCRdb, which keeps in-frame sequences with V and J called. Part of the clones is missing from these tables; in studies checked, under half for an unresolved V gene and the rest for unknown reasons. From that table come the V and J calls and clone size; the DNA was used to work out D and trimming. The sample includes more than 65,000 clones, with 90% to 97% observed a single time. Jointly, the top ten make up roughly 1.3% of the sample.

The sample was PBMCs. The source is a woman aged 18-30 years in good health and CMV-seronegative. The sequence joins TRBV5-4 to TRBJ2-3, with no D gene named confidently. At the DNA level, the sequence is TGTGCCAGCAGCTTGTTCGGGTCCGATACGCAGTATTTT. Translated, this is CASSLFGSDTQYF.